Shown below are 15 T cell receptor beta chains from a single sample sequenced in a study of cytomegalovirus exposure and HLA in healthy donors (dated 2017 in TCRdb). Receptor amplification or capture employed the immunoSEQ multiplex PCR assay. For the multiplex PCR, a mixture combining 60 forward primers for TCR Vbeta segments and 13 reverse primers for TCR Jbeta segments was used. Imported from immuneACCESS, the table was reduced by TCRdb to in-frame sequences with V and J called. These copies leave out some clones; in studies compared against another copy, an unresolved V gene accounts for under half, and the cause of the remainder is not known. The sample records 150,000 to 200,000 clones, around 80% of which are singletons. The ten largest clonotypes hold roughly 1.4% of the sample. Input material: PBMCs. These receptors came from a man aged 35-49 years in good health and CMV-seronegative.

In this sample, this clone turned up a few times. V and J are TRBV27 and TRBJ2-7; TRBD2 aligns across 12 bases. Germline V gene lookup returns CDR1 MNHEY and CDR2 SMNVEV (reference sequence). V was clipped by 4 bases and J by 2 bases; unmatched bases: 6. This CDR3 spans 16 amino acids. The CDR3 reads CASSYSRLAGAYEQYF. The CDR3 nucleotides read TGTGCCAGCAGTTATTCCCGACTAGCGGGAGCCTACGAGCAGTACTTC.

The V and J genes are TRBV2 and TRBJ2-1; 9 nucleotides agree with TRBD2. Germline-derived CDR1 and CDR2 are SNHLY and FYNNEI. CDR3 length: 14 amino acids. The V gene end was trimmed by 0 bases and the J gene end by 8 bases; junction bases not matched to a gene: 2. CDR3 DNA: TGTGCCAGCAGTGAAGCGGCGGGAGGGGATGAGCAGTTCTTC. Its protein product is CASSEAAGGDEQFF.

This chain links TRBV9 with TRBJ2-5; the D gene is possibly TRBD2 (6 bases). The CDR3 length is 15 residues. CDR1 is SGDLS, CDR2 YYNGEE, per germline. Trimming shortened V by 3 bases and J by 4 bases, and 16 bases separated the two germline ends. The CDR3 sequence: CASSGGGGYRETQYF. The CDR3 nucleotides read TGTGCCAGCAGCGGGGGTGGAGGGTATCGAGAGACCCAGTACTTC.

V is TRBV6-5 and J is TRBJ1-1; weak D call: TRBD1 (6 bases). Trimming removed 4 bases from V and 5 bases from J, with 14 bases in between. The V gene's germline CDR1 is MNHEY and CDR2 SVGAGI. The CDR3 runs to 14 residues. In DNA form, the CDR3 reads TGTGCCAGCAGTTCCAGGGGCAGGGCGACTGAAGCTTTCTTT. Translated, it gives CASSSRGRATEAFF.

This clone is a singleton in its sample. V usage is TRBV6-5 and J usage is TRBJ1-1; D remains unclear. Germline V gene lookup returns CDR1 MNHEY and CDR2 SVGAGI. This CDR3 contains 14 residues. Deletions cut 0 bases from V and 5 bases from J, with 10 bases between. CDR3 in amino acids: CASSYSGSQTEAFF. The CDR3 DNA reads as TGTGCCAGCAGTTACTCTGGCAGTCAAACTGAAGCTTTCTTT.

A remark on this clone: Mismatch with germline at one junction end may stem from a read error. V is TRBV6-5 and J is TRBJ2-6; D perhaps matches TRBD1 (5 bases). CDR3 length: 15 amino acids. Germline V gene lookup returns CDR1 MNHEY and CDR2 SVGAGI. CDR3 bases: TGTGCCAGCAGTTGGTCCCCTTCTGGGGCCAACGGCCTGACTTTC. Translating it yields CASSWSPSGANGLTF.

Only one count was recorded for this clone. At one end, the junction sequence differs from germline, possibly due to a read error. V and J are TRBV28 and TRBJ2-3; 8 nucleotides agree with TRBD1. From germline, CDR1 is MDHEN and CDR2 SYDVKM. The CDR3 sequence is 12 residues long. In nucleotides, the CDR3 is TGTGCCAGCAGCCCAAGACAGGGGAGTGGAAAATTT. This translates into CASSPRQGSGKF. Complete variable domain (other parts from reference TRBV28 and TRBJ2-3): DVKVTQSSRYLVKRTGEKVFLECVQDMDHENMFWYRQDPGLGLRLIYFSYDVKMKEKGDIPEGYSVSREKKERFSLILESASTNQTSMYLCASSPRQGSGKFGPGTRLTVL.

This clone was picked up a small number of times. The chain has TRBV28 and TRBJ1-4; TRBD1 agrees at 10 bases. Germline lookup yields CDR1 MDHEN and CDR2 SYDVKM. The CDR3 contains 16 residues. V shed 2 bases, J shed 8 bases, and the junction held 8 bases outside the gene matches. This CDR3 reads CASSLIRGQGDEKLFF. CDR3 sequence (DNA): TGTGCCAGCAGTTTAATAAGAGGACAGGGGGACGAAAAACTGTTTTTT.

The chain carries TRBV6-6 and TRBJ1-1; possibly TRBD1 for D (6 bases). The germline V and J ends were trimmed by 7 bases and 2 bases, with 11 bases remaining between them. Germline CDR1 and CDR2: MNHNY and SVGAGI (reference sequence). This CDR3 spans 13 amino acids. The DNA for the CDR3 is TGTGCCAGCACCTTGACAGGTAACACTGAAGCTTTCTTT. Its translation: CASTLTGNTEAFF.

This chain's CDR3 is CASSSGQGGAEAFF. DNA for the CDR3: TGCGCCAGCAGCTCGGGACAGGGGGGGGCTGAAGCTTTCTTT. The rearrangement joins TRBV5-1 to TRBJ1-1; 11 bases align to TRBD1. The CDR3 has 14 residues. CDR1 and CDR2 from the germline V gene are SGHRS and YFSETQ. V lost 3 bases to trimming and J lost 6 bases; unmatched junction nucleotides: 4.

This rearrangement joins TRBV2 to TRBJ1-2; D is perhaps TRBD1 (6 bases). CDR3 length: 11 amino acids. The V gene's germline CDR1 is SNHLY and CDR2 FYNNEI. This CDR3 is CGGGYRAGYTF. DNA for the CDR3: TGTGGGGGGGGGTACAGGGCTGGCTACACCTTC. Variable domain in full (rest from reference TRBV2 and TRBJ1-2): EPEVTQTPSHQVTQMGQEVILRCVPISNHLYFYWYRQILGQKVEFLVSFYNNEISEKSEIFDDQFSVERPDGSNFTLKIRSTKLEDSAMYFCGGGYRAGYTFGSGTRLTVV.

In DNA form, the CDR3 reads TGTGCCAGCAGCGTAGGGATCAGGGACACTGAAGCTTTCTTT. The encoded protein is CASSVGIRDTEAFF. The chain employs TRBV9 and TRBJ1-1; a weak D match, TRBD1 (5 bases). The ends were cut back, 0 bases at V and 3 bases at J, with 9 bases in the middle. Per the germline V gene, CDR1 is SGDLS and CDR2 is YYNGEE. The CDR3 totals 14 residues.

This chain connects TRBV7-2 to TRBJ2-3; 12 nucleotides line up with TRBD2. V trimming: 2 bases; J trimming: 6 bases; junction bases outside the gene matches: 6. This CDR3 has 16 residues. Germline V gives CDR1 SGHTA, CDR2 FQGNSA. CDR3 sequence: CASSLSASGRGDTQYF. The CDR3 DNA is TGTGCCAGCAGCTTATCCGCTAGCGGGAGGGGGGATACGCAGTATTTT.

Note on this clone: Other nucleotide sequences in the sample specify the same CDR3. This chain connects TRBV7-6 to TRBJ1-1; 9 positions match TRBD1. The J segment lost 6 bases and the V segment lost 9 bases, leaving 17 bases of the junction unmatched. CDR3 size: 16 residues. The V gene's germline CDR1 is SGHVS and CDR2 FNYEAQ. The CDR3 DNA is TGTGCCAGTAGCCCCCCGGGACAGGGAGCCTCCTCTGAAGCTTTCTTT. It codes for CASSPPGQGASSEAFF.

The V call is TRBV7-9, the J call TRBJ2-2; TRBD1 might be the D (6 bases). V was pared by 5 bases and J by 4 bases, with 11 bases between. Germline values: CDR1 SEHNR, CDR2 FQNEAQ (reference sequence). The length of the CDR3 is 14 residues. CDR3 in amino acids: CASSRAGVTGELFF. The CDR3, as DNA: TGTGCCAGCAGCCGCGCAGGGGTCACCGGGGAGCTGTTTTTT.